Listed here are 29 T cell receptor beta chains from one sample, sequenced in a study of T cell responses to AZD1222 COVID-19 vaccine (dated by TCRdb to about 2021). Libraries were constructed by the immunoSEQ multiplex PCR assay. What TCRdb holds here is the immuneACCESS table cut down to in-frame rearrangements. Part of the clones is not present; checked against another copy, under half of the missing clones reflect an unresolved V gene, and the others are unexplained. The sample data list some 150,000 clones, and around nine tenths of these were observed just once. The biggest ten clones account for approximately 3% of the sample. In the paper's terms, the time point label means: baseline before first vaccination. This sample's treatment or condition label indicates: meningococcal conjugate vaccine given as trial control. The sample in question was peripheral blood, obtained on day 0 of MenACWY control vaccination. All receptors derive from an adult in good health.

V usage is TRBV7-8 and J usage is TRBJ2-1, with TRBD2 matching 7 bases. V was clipped by 5 bases and J by 2 bases; unmatched bases: 9. Germline lookup yields CDR1 SGHVS and CDR2 FQNEAQ. The CDR3 contains 16 residues. CDR3 in DNA: TGTGCCAGCAGCAGCCGGGGAGCGGGAACCTACAATGAGCAGTTCTTC. It yields the protein CASSSRGAGTYNEQFF.

The chain recombines TRBV18 with TRBJ2-2, with TRBD1 as a possible D gene (5 bases). Germline V gene data show CDR1 as KGHSH and CDR2 as LQKENI. CDR3 length equals 16 residues. Deletions cut 6 bases from V and 3 bases from J, with 17 bases between. CDR3 residues: CASSYTAQGDTGELFF. CDR3 DNA sequence: TGTGCCAGCTCTTATACCGCGCAGGGTGACACCGGGGAGCTGTTTTTT.

The V and J genes are TRBV27 and TRBJ1-5; 8 bases agree with TRBD1. The germline CDR1 and CDR2 sequences are MNHEY and SMNVEV (reference sequence). The CDR3 runs to 16 residues. Trimming removed 5 bases from V and 3 bases from J; junction bases left unmatched: 9. The CDR3 nucleotides read TGTGCCAGCAGTCCCGACAGGGGAACAACCAATCAGCCCCAGCATTTT. Its translation is CASSPDRGTTNQPQHF.

V and J are TRBV2 and TRBJ1-1, with D unclear. The CDR3 covers 16 residues. In germline, CDR1 is SNHLY, CDR2 FYNNEI. Trimming removed 6 bases from V and 0 bases from J, with 17 bases in between. The CDR3 loop is CASRIERLALNTEAFF. Written as DNA, the CDR3 is TGTGCCAGCAGGATAGAGAGATTAGCCTTGAACACTGAAGCTTTCTTT.

The chain combines TRBV2 with TRBJ2-2; D is unclear. CDR1 and CDR2 from the germline V gene are SNHLY and FYNNEI. Between the trimmed V and J ends, which lost 7 bases and 5 bases, there was a span of 5 bases. The CDR3 runs 11 residues. In DNA form, the CDR3 reads TGTGCCAGCATGGGGACCGGGGAGCTGTTTTTT. Encoded protein: CASMGTGELFF.

The chain links TRBV7-9 to TRBJ2-7; D unresolved. CDR1 and CDR2 (germline): SEHNR, FQNEAQ (reference sequence). The CDR3 loop spans 13 amino acids. V lost 5 bases and J lost 5, with 13 bases in between. In DNA, the CDR3 is TGTGCCAGCAGCCTCCACGGGCTGCACGAGCAGTACTTC. This translates into CASSLHGLHEQYF.

V is TRBV7-9 and J is TRBJ2-3; D possibly corresponds to TRBD1 (5 bases). Trimming cost V 6 bases and J 4 bases, with 17 bases left between them. The CDR3 has 15 residues. Germline CDR1 SEHNR, CDR2 FQNEAQ (reference sequence). Here the CDR3 DNA reads TGTGCCAGCAGTTCGGACAAAAAAGGGCCAGATACGCAGTATTTT. It codes for CASSSDKKGPDTQYF.

The rearrangement uses TRBV5-8 and TRBJ1-6; maybe TRBD1 (6 bases). The CDR3 has 13 amino acids. Trimming took 2 bases from V and 6 from J, leaving 6 bases between them. Germline V gene lookup returns CDR1 SGHTS and CDR2 YDEGEE. The CDR3 is CASSLGGNSPLHF. The DNA for the CDR3 is TGTGCCAGCAGCTTAGGGGGTAATTCACCCCTCCACTTT.

This clone has a handful of counts. The chain joins TRBV11-2 to TRBJ1-6; the D gene is possibly TRBD1 (5 bases). Trimming cost V 3 bases and J 7 bases, with 16 bases left between them. In germline, CDR1 is SGHAT, CDR2 FQNNGV. This CDR3 region has 16 residues. CDR3 amino acids: CASSFILGTGNSPLHF. In DNA form, the CDR3 reads TGTGCCAGCAGCTTTATCCTTGGGACGGGCAATTCACCCCTCCACTTT.

This chain connects TRBV12-3 or TRBV12-4 to TRBJ2-7; no clear D. The V end was cut by 3 bases, the J end by 6 bases, with 12 bases between. This CDR3 comprises 13 residues. As DNA, the CDR3 is TGTGCCAGCAGTTTGGCTGATCTTGGCGAGCAGTACTTC. Amino acid sequence: CASSLADLGEQYF.

The chain joins TRBV25-1 to TRBJ1-1, with D maybe TRBD1 (5 bases). The germline gives CDR1 MGHDK, CDR2 SYGVNS. This CDR3 contains 14 residues. Trimming removed 4 bases at V and 2 bases at J, with 11 bases between. The CDR3 here is CASSVPGSNTEAFF. The CDR3 bases are TGTGCCAGCAGTGTACCAGGGAGTAACACTGAAGCTTTCTTT.

The V and J genes are TRBV15 and TRBJ1-4, with D unresolved. The germline V and J ends were trimmed by 2 bases and 2 bases, with 12 bases remaining between them. The CDR3 covers 16 residues. Germline-derived CDR1 and CDR2 are LNHNV and YYDKDF (reference sequence). CDR3 DNA: TGTGCCACCAGCAGACAGCTCATGTACACTAATGAAAAACTGTTTTTT. Translation gives CATSRQLMYTNEKLFF.

This chain joins TRBV6-5 and TRBJ1-6, with TRBD1 matching 8 bases. V trimming: 5 bases; J trimming: 8 bases; junction bases outside the gene matches: 8. This CDR3 spans 15 amino acids. Germline CDR1 and CDR2: MNHEY and SVGAGI. This chain's CDR3 is CASSPSGTGDSPLHF. CDR3 DNA sequence: TGTGCCAGCAGTCCCTCCGGGACAGGAGATTCACCCCTCCACTTT.

The chain couples TRBV6-1 to TRBJ2-2, with TRBD1 matching over 7 bases. V lost 1 base to trimming and J lost 5 bases; unmatched junction nucleotides: 1. The CDR3 loop spans 14 amino acids. From germline, CDR1 is MNHNS and CDR2 SASEGT. Here the CDR3 reads CASSEEGATGELFF. Written as DNA, the CDR3 is TGTGCCAGCAGTGAAGAGGGGGCGACCGGGGAGCTGTTTTTT.

The CDR3 here is CASSQESGTGELFF. CDR3 DNA: TGCGCCAGCAGCCAAGAGTCAGGGACCGGGGAGCTGTTTTTT. This chain joins TRBV4-1 and TRBJ2-2, with D possibly matching TRBD1 (5 bases). V was pared by 0 bases and J by 5 bases, with 7 bases between. Looked up from germline, CDR1 is MGHRA and CDR2 is YSYEKL. This CDR3 contains 14 residues.

J is TRBJ1-5 and V is TRBV12-2; whether TRBD1, the table's D call, matches the DNA was not checked. TRBV12-2 is described as a pseudogene. CDR3 length: 15 residues. Here the CDR3 reads CASRSTGGIDQPQHF. CDR3 nucleotides: TGTGCAAGTCGCTCAACAGGGGGTATCGATCAGCCCCAGCATTTT.

The V gene is TRBV27, the J gene TRBJ2-1, with no clear D. Germline-derived CDR1 and CDR2 are MNHEY and SMNVEV (reference sequence). V shed 2 bases and J shed 6 bases, with 11 bases lying between them. The CDR3 is 14 residues long. As DNA, the CDR3 is TGTGCCAGCAGTTTAGGCAGCGCCACCAATGAGCAGTTCTTC. It translates to CASSLGSATNEQFF.

The V gene is TRBV3-1 (or the pseudogene TRBV3-2), the J gene TRBJ2-3; the match to TRBD2 covers 7 bases. The CDR3 length is 17 residues. With V trimmed by 2 bases and J by 6 bases, 14 bases remained unmatched. CDR1 and CDR2 (germline): LGHDT, YNNKEL (reference sequence). The CDR3 nucleotides read TGTGCCAGCAGCCAATCGGGCCGGGAGGCGCTCAGGGATACGCAGTATTTT. This sequence encodes CASSQSGREALRDTQYF.

The rearrangement joins TRBV6-5 to TRBJ2-7; D unclear. Germline assignment: CDR1 MNHEY and CDR2 SVGAGI. Trimming shortened V by 5 bases and J by 0 bases, and 11 bases separated the two germline ends. This CDR3 spans 14 amino acids. The CDR3 DNA sequence: TGTGCCAGCAGTCAACCCCACAGCTCCTACGAGCAGTACTTC. Translation: CASSQPHSSYEQYF.

This sequence joins TRBV19 and TRBJ2-7; 11 positions match TRBD2. Per germline, CDR1 LNHDA and CDR2 SQIVND (reference sequence). V shed 3 bases and J 4 bases; nucleotides not matched to a gene: 17. The CDR3 extends over 19 amino acids. For the CDR3, the DNA is TGTGCCAGTAGTATGCTGGTCCTAGCGGGAGGTTCTTCCAGGTACGAGCAGTACTTC. Protein product: CASSMLVLAGGSSRYEQYF.

The rearrangement links TRBV7-2 to TRBJ1-6, with D possibly TRBD1 on 5 matching bases. The V gene's germline CDR1 is SGHTA and CDR2 FQGNSA. The CDR3 is made up of 16 amino acids. V shed 2 bases and J shed 0 bases, with 8 bases lying between them. This CDR3 is CASSLYRSSYNSPLHF. Here the CDR3 DNA reads TGTGCCAGCAGCTTATACAGGAGCTCCTATAATTCACCCCTCCACTTT.

This clone has just one count. The genes are TRBV15 and TRBJ1-3; no firm D call. The CDR3 covers 15 residues. Germline V gene sequence: CDR1 LNHNV, CDR2 YYDKDF (reference sequence). The germline V and J ends were trimmed by 3 bases and 3 bases, with 12 bases remaining between them. The CDR3 DNA follows: TGTGCCACCAGCAGCGGGCAGGAGGGTGGAAACACCATATATTTT. Amino acids: CATSSGQEGGNTIYF.

The chain joins TRBV29-1 to TRBJ1-1; perhaps TRBD1 as D (6 bases). The CDR3 totals 14 residues. Trimming stripped 6 bases from V and 3 bases from J, with 17 bases between. Germline CDR1 and CDR2: SQVTM and ANQGSEA. CDR3 residues: CSVRQGLGYTEAFF. In nucleotides, the CDR3 is TGCAGCGTGCGGCAGGGGTTGGGGTACACTGAAGCTTTCTTT.

The CDR3 DNA sequence: TGTGCCAGCAGCCCATCGACTCTCCCGAGCACAGATACGCAGTATTTT. Protein: CASSPSTLPSTDTQYF. This sequence joins TRBV7-3 and TRBJ2-3; unclear D gene. V was shortened by 5 bases and J by 0 bases, with 15 bases between the two germline ends. CDR1 SGHTA and CDR2 FQGTGA come from the germline V gene. This CDR3 spans 16 amino acids.

The chain uses TRBV11-2 and TRBJ2-2; no clear D gene. The CDR3 extends over 12 amino acids. Germline V gives CDR1 SGHAT, CDR2 FQNNGV. V was pared by 2 bases and J by 2 bases, with 0 bases between. The CDR3 protein is CASSLNTGELFF. CDR3 DNA sequence: TGTGCCAGCAGCTTAAACACCGGGGAGCTGTTTTTT. The full variable domain, completed using reference TRBV11-2 and TRBJ2-2, is EAGVAQSPRYKIIEKRQSVAFWCNPISGHATLYWYQQILGQGPKLLIQFQNNGVVDDSQLPKDRFSAERLKGVDSTLKIQPAKLEDSAVYLCASSLNTGELFFGEGSRLTVL.

The table lists this clone with a count of one. The chain is built from TRBV7-9 and TRBJ1-1; TRBD1 agrees at 7 bases. Germline V lookup: CDR1 SEHNR, CDR2 FQNEAQ (reference sequence). The V gene end was trimmed by 5 bases and the J gene end by 5 bases; junction bases not matched to a gene: 8. The CDR3 sequence is 14 residues long. The CDR3 sequence is CASSDPPGGTEAFF. In DNA form, the CDR3 reads TGTGCCAGCAGCGACCCCCCAGGGGGGACTGAAGCTTTCTTT.

DNA for the CDR3: TGTGCCAGCAGCAGATCAAAGAACGGTCCTGAGCAGTTCTTC. Amino acid sequence: CASSRSKNGPEQFF. The J gene is TRBJ2-1, the V gene TRBV7-3, with D hard to call. V was cut by 5 bases and J by 9 bases, with 17 bases left in between. This CDR3 contains 14 residues. Germline V CDR1 and CDR2: SGHTA, FQGTGA.

This rearrangement joins TRBV27 to TRBJ1-1, with no clear D. The germline gives CDR1 MNHEY, CDR2 SMNVEV (reference sequence). The CDR3 is 14 residues long. Deletions cut 11 bases from V and 0 bases from J, with 16 bases between. The CDR3 region is CAGKDDPMNTEAFF. CDR3 nucleotide sequence: TGTGCCGGCAAAGATGATCCCATGAACACTGAAGCTTTCTTT.

The V gene is TRBV2, the J gene TRBJ1-5; unclear D gene. Germline loops: CDR1 SNHLY, CDR2 FYNNEI. The CDR3 is 12 residues long. The ends were cut back, 2 bases at V and 6 bases at J, with 5 bases in the middle. The CDR3 reads CASSEIGQPQHF. The CDR3 bases are TGTGCCAGCAGTGAAATCGGTCAGCCCCAGCATTTT. Combining the CDR3 with reference TRBV2 and TRBJ1-5 gives the whole variable domain EPEVTQTPSHQVTQMGQEVILRCVPISNHLYFYWYRQILGQKVEFLVSFYNNEISEKSEIFDDQFSVERPDGSNFTLKIRSTKLEDSAMYFCASSEIGQPQHFGDGTRLSIL.